This is a list of T cell receptor beta chains from one sample in a study of cytomegalovirus exposure and HLA in healthy donors. This table comes from immunoSEQ multiplex PCR, and its TCRdb copy is limited to in-frame clones, with some not included. The sample consists of hundreds of thousands of clones, roughly 88% of them appearing once. The sample consisted of PBMCs. These receptors were taken from a woman aged 25 to 39 in good health and CMV-seropositive. CDR3s include the opening cysteine and the closing phenylalanine or tryptophan. The order of the fields is V gene, clone size, J gene, D gene, CDR3 protein, CDR3 DNA. The D gene is left open where the match is weak. Size tells how often a clone was seen (once, few, many) or the class of an expanded clone, and some rows leave it out.

TRBV20-1,-,TRBJ2-7,-,CSARARNEQYF,TGCAGTGCTAGAGCGAGAAACGAGCAGTACTTC
TRBV13,-,TRBJ2-5,TRBD1,CASSRQGETQYF,TGTGCCAGCAGCCGACAGGGGGAGACCCAGTACTTC
TRBV30,-,TRBJ1-3,-,CAWSVQSGNTIYF,TGTGCCTGGAGTGTACAGTCTGGAAACACCATATATTTT
TRBV7-8,-,TRBJ1-1,-,CASSLDSGGTEAFF,TGTGCCAGCAGCTTAGATAGTGGGGGAACTGAAGCTTTCTTT
TRBV4-1,-,TRBJ2-5,-,CASSVTNSEETQYF,TGCGCCAGCAGCGTGACAAATTCCGAAGAGACCCAGTACTTC
TRBV6-1,-,TRBJ1-5,-,CASSEVSGHKPQHF,TGTGCCAGCAGTGAAGTATCGGGGCACAAGCCCCAGCATTTT
TRBV28,-,TRBJ2-7,TRBD1,CASSSPGQGTYEQYF,TGTGCCAGCAGTTCTCCGGGACAGGGAACCTACGAGCAGTACTTC
TRBV6-5,-,TRBJ2-7,TRBD1,CASSRDRGEQYF,TGTGCCAGCAGCCGGGACAGGGGCGAGCAGTACTTC
TRBV11-2,-,TRBJ1-2,-,CASSLGAGRGYGYTF,TGTGCCAGCAGCTTAGGGGCAGGGCGAGGGTATGGCTACACCTTC
TRBV27,-,TRBJ2-5,TRBD2,CASSLSLAGGETQYF,TGTGCCAGCAGTTTATCGTTAGCGGGAGGGGAGACCCAGTACTTC
TRBV7-9,-,TRBJ1-1,-,CASSSRPKAFF,TGTGCCAGCAGCTCCCGGCCTAAAGCTTTCTTT
TRBV6-5,-,TRBJ2-3,TRBD2,CASSYRVAGATDTQYF,TGTGCCAGCAGTTATAGAGTAGCGGGGGCCACAGATACGCAGTATTTT
TRBV5-6,-,TRBJ2-7,-,CASSLGMTGSYEQYF,TGTGCCAGCAGCTTGGGGATGACAGGTTCCTACGAGCAGTACTTC
TRBV4-3,-,TRBJ2-5,TRBD2,CASSQGGRAEETQYF,TGCGCCAGCAGCCAAGGCGGGAGGGCCGAAGAGACCCAGTACTTC
TRBV30,once,TRBJ1-2,TRBD1,CAWSGDRYNYGYTF,TGTGCCTGGAGTGGGGACAGATATAACTATGGCTACACCTTC
TRBV15,-,TRBJ2-5,-,CATSARAGLQETQYF,TGTGCCACCAGCGCCCGGGCGGGACTTCAAGAGACCCAGTACTTC
TRBV10-1,-,TRBJ2-1,TRBD1,CASSASDRVNEQFF,TGCGCCAGCAGTGCCTCGGACAGGGTCAATGAGCAGTTCTTC
TRBV27,-,TRBJ1-2,-,CASSSTWTSGYTF,TGTGCCAGCAGTTCCACTTGGACGAGTGGCTACACCTTC
TRBV2,once,TRBJ1-5,-,CASSVGGAMPQHF,TGTGCCAGCAGTGTAGGGGGGGCTATGCCCCAGCATTTT
TRBV11-1,many,TRBJ1-2,-,CASSEPPGAGAYGYTF,TGTGCCAGCAGCGAACCACCCGGGGCAGGGGCCTATGGCTACACCTTC
TRBV6-6,-,TRBJ2-1,-,CASSKWGRPNEQFF,TGTGCCAGCAGTAAATGGGGGCGACCTAATGAGCAGTTCTTC
TRBV11-1,-,TRBJ2-1,TRBD2,CASSLWLADHNEQFF,TGTGCCAGCAGCTTATGGCTAGCGGACCACAATGAGCAGTTCTTC
TRBV27,-,TRBJ2-2,-,CASSLVGGRELFF,TGTGCCAGCAGTTTGGTCGGAGGACGGGAGCTGTTTTTT
TRBV25-1,-,TRBJ1-2,-,CASTGARADGYTF,TGTGCCAGCACGGGGGCCCGAGCAGATGGCTACACCTTC
TRBV7-9,-,TRBJ1-1,-,CASSSQRPYPAGEAFF,TGTGCCAGCAGCTCACAGCGCCCCTATCCCGCCGGCGAAGCTTTCTTT
TRBV5-1,-,TRBJ2-1,TRBD2,CASSLGAGVGDEQFF,TGCGCCAGCAGCTTGGGGGCGGGAGTGGGCGATGAGCAGTTCTTC
TRBV7-9,-,TRBJ1-1,-,CASSSGSRVWGAFF,TGTGCCAGCAGCTCAGGGAGTCGGGTCTGGGGAGCTTTCTTT
TRBV6-6,-,TRBJ2-5,TRBD2,CATSIAGGAETQYF,TGTGCCACTTCAATAGCGGGAGGGGCAGAGACCCAGTACTTC
TRBV29-1,-,TRBJ1-2,-,CSVYQTTDYGYTF,TGCAGCGTTTACCAGACCACGGACTATGGCTACACCTTC
TRBV5-1,-,TRBJ2-5,-,CASSLLGLETQYF,TGCGCCAGCAGCTTGTTAGGTCTGGAGACCCAGTACTTC
TRBV9,-,TRBJ1-2,-,CASSSHGYTF,TGTGCCAGCAGCTCTCACGGCTACACCTTC
TRBV28,-,TRBJ2-5,TRBD1,CASSLRTGHQETQYF,TGTGCCAGCAGTTTGAGGACAGGCCACCAAGAGACCCAGTACTTC
TRBV7-9,-,TRBJ2-7,TRBD1,CASSPLTGNPYEQYF,TGTGCCAGCAGCCCCCTGACAGGGAATCCCTACGAGCAGTACTTC
TRBV21-1,-,TRBJ2-7,-,CASSLRDRGSIGSYEQYF,TGTGCCAGCAGTCTCCGGGACAGGGGGTCTATCGGCTCCTACGAGCAGTACTTC
TRBV30,once,TRBJ1-1,-,CAWSEHLYTEAFF,TGTGCCTGGAGTGAACATCTGTACACTGAAGCTTTCTTT
TRBV6-5,few,TRBJ1-1,-,CASGRDTEAFF,TGTGCCAGCGGGAGGGACACTGAAGCTTTCTTT
TRBV7-2,few,TRBJ1-4,TRBD1,CASSLSGTGNEKLFF,TGTGCCAGCAGCTTATCCGGGACAGGGAACGAAAAACTGTTTTTT
TRBV14,-,TRBJ2-1,TRBD1,CASSQVAGGFVSSYNEQFF,TGTGCCAGCAGCCAAGTGGCAGGGGGATTTGTTAGCTCCTACAATGAGCAGTTCTTC
TRBV12-5,few,TRBJ1-2,-,CASGQANYGYTF,TGTGCTAGTGGTCAAGCAAACTATGGCTACACCTTC
TRBV19,-,TRBJ2-1,-,CASSQPAGAANEQFF,TGTGCCAGTAGTCAACCCGCAGGGGCTGCCAATGAGCAGTTCTTC
TRBV27,once,TRBJ1-5,-,CASSLGGYSNQPQHF,TGTGCCAGCAGTTTGGGGGGCTATAGCAATCAGCCCCAGCATTTT
TRBV28,-,TRBJ2-7,-,CASSLGGDTYEQYF,TGTGCCAGCAGCCTGGGGGGTGACACCTACGAGCAGTACTTC
TRBV7-3,-,TRBJ1-2,-,CASSLAEGIGGYTF,TGTGCCAGCAGCTTGGCGGAGGGAATTGGTGGCTACACCTTC
TRBV4-1,-,TRBJ2-1,TRBD2,CASSLSTSGPDEQFF,TGCGCCAGCAGCCTTAGCACTAGCGGGCCGGATGAGCAGTTCTTC
TRBV5-1,-,TRBJ2-3,TRBD1,CASSSTGTGDLTDTQYF,TGCGCCAGCAGCTCCACCGGGACAGGGGACCTCACAGATACGCAGTATTTT
TRBV6-6,-,TRBJ2-3,-,CASSPSSVTDTQYF,TGTGCCAGCAGTCCCTCTAGTGTCACAGATACGCAGTATTTT
TRBV4-3,-,TRBJ2-7,-,CASSQGISNSYEQYF,TGCGCCAGCAGCCAAGGTATTAGCAACTCCTACGAGCAGTACTTC
TRBV28,-,TRBJ2-7,-,CASSPRGYEQYF,TGTGCCAGCAGTCCTCGGGGCTACGAGCAGTACTTC
TRBV2,once,TRBJ2-6,TRBD1,CASRTGTGPFSGANVLTF,TGTGCCAGCAGGACCGGGACAGGGCCCTTCTCTGGGGCCAACGTCCTGACTTTC
TRBV5-1,once,TRBJ1-1,TRBD1,CASQTGTEAFF,TGCGCCAGCCAGACAGGGACTGAAGCTTTCTTT
TRBV2,-,TRBJ2-5,TRBD2,CAGEYGTSGQETQYF,TGTGCCGGGGAATACGGGACTAGCGGACAAGAGACCCAGTACTTC
TRBV11-2,-,TRBJ2-7,-,CASSLIPDVASYEQYF,TGTGCCAGCAGCTTAATCCCGGACGTAGCCTCCTACGAGCAGTACTTC
TRBV12-5,few,TRBJ2-2,-,CASGSYTGELFF,TGTGCTAGTGGTTCCTACACCGGGGAGCTGTTTTTT
TRBV28,-,TRBJ2-1,-,CASSLVLVHEQFF,TGTGCCAGCAGTTTGGTTCTAGTCCATGAGCAGTTCTTC
TRBV4-1,-,TRBJ1-1,TRBD1,CASSRTGGENTEAFF,TGCGCCAGCAGCCGGACAGGGGGTGAAAACACTGAAGCTTTCTTT
TRBV25-1,-,TRBJ2-1,TRBD2,CASSEVRTSGSYNEQFF,TGTGCCAGCAGTGAAGTTAGGACTAGCGGGAGCTACAATGAGCAGTTCTTC
TRBV7-2,-,TRBJ2-7,-,CASVWSSRNEQYF,TGTGCCAGCGTCTGGTCTTCGAGGAACGAGCAGTACTTC
TRBV30,-,TRBJ1-5,TRBD1,CAWSSGQGDQPQHF,TGTGCCTGGAGTTCTGGGCAGGGGGATCAGCCCCAGCATTTT
TRBV29-1,-,TRBJ1-1,TRBD1,CSVDRRGANRGQGIMNTEAFF,TGCAGCGTTGACCGCCGAGGCGCTAACAGGGGGCAAGGTATTATGAACACTGAAGCTTTCTTT